Listed below are T cell receptor beta chains from one sample, sequenced in a study of blood T cell repertoires in COVID-19. The assay was immunoSEQ multiplex PCR, and TCRdb's table has in-frame clones only and misses some. The repertoire includes approximately 150,000 clones, just under 90% of them detected once, and less than 10% sits in the top ten. The sample consisted of peripheral blood. These receptors were taken from a woman aged 45-65 years with active or convalescent COVID-19. CDR3s include the opening cysteine and the closing phenylalanine or tryptophan. Each record gives: D gene, J gene, clone size, V gene, CDR3 DNA, CDR3 protein. The D gene is left open where the match is weak. A clone size is listed for some rows: how often the clone was seen (once, few, many), or a class if it is expanded.

TRBD1,TRBJ1-1,-,TRBV10-3,TGTGCCATCAGCCCCCAGGGGGACACTGAAGCTTTCTTT,CAISPQGDTEAFF
-,TRBJ1-5,-,TRBV18,TGTGCCAGCTCTCGACTAGTTGAGGGGCCCCAGCATTTT,CASSRLVEGPQHF
-,TRBJ1-1,-,TRBV9,TGTGCCAGCAGCGTAGTTGGCAGGGGAAGTACTGAAGCTTTCTTT,CASSVVGRGSTEAFF
-,TRBJ1-6,few,TRBV6-5,TGTGCCAGCCAGAGGATGATGGGGGCTAATTCACCCCTCCACTTT,CASQRMMGANSPLHF
-,TRBJ1-2,few,TRBV7-2,TGTGCCAGCAGCTTCCTTAGTGGCTACACCTTC,CASSFLSGYTF
TRBD1,TRBJ1-5,-,TRBV5-8,TGTGCCAGCAGCTCATACAGGGGGATCAGCAATCAGCCCCAGCATTTT,CASSSYRGISNQPQHF
TRBD2,TRBJ2-7,once,TRBV19,TGTGCCAGTAGTAAGCTGGGACTAGCGGGTAACGAGCAGTACTTC,CASSKLGLAGNEQYF
-,TRBJ2-1,once,TRBV19,TGTGCCAGTAGTGGCCAGGGAAGATTCAATGAGCAGTTCTTC,CASSGQGRFNEQFF
-,TRBJ2-7,few,TRBV19,TGTGCCAGTAGTTCCGGGGTCTACGAGCAGTACTTC,CASSSGVYEQYF
-,TRBJ2-7,-,TRBV9,TGTGCCAGCAGCGTTCACCCTACTAGCTCCTACGAGCAGTACTTC,CASSVHPTSSYEQYF
-,TRBJ2-5,-,TRBV12-3/TRBV12-4,TGTGCCAGCAGGCCCGTTAGCGTCCAGACCCAGTACTTC,CASRPVSVQTQYF
-,TRBJ1-2,-,TRBV28,TGTGCCAGCAACCCCGGGGGGAACATTAACTATGGCTACACCTTC,CASNPGGNINYGYTF
TRBD1,TRBJ1-1,-,TRBV7-2,TGTGCCAGCAGCTCACCACAGGGGATAAACACTGAAGCTTTCTTT,CASSSPQGINTEAFF
-,TRBJ1-1,-,TRBV18,TGTGCCAGCTCACCAAAGATAGGGGGTAACACTGAAGCTTTCTTT,CASSPKIGGNTEAFF
-,TRBJ2-1,-,TRBV6-5,TGTGCCAGCAGTTCACTAGTAACCAATGAGCAGTTCTTC,CASSSLVTNEQFF
-,TRBJ1-5,-,TRBV27,TGTGCCAGCAGTTCCGGGTGGGGGGAGAGGGGTCAGCCCCAGCATTTT,CASSSGWGERGQPQHF